This TCR beta chain emerged from a study of spatial heterogeneity in lung cancer. Study-level points and caveats: Within tumors, counts of expanded alpha and beta TCRs tracked tumor mutation counts.

The CDR3 has 14 amino acids. Trimming took 5 bases from V and 6 from J, leaving 20 bases between them. The germline gives CDR1 DFQATT, CDR2 SNEGSKA (reference sequence). This clonotype qualifies as medium-sized. Its antigen is currently unknown. Since it is a stray read in a library aimed at alpha chains, this beta chain has a size that is not meaningful. As to time point: sample taken at primary tumor resection. TCRdb reprocessed the 5' RACE reads via MiXCR and lists one record per CDR3 protein. The sample includes some 1,600 distinct CDR3 sequences, over 9% seen only once; the top ten take around 30%.

The chain recombines TRBV20-1 with TRBJ2-7, with D perhaps assigned TRBD1 or TRBD2 (7 bases each). The sequencing used lung tumor tissue, collected at surgery. The source is a female donor with early-stage non-small cell lung cancer. CDR3 bases: TGCAGTGCTGCCCCCCCAGGGGGGGCAGGCGAGCAGTACTTC. Its protein product is CSAAPPGGAGEQYF.